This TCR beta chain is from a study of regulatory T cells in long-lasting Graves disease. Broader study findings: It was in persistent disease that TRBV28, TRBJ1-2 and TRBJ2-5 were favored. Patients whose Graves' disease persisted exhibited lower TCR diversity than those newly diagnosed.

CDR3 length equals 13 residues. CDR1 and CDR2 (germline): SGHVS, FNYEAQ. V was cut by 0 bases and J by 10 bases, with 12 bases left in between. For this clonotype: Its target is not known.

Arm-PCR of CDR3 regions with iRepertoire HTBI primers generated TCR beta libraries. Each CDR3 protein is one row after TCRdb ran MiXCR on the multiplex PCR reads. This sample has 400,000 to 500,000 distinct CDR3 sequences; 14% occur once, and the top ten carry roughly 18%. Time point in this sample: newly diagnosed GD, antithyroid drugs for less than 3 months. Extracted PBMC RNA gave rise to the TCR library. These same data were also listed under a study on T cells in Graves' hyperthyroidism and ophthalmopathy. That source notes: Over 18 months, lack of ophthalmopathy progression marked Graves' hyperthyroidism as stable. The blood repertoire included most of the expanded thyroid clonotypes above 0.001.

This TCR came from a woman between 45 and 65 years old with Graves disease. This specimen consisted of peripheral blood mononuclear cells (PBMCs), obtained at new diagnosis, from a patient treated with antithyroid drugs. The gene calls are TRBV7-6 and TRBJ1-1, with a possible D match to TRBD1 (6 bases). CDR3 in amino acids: CASSLAAQGGAFF. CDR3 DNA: TGTGCCAGCAGCTTAGCTGCACAGGGTGGAGCTTTCTTT.